The source of this T cell receptor beta chain is a study of breast tumors, draining lymph nodes, adjacent tissues. V was pared by 2 bases and J by 5 bases, with 12 bases between. Germline V gene data show CDR1 as MDHEN and CDR2 as SYDVKM. The CDR3 runs to 14 residues. As regards this clonotype: Its antigen is unidentified.

Study-level results: Tumor TCR diversity was below lymph nodes but above nontumor tissue. Tumor and nontumor repertoires were significantly more similar in luminal-like than in basal-like breast cancer.

Via MiXCR, TCRdb re-called the multiplex PCR reads, giving one row per CDR3 protein. The table shows approximately 180,000 distinct CDR3 sequences, with 33% occurring only once. Breast cancer patients provided tissue from their axillary draining lymph nodes. Sequences were obtained from axillary lymph node tissue. The rearrangement links TRBV28 to TRBJ1-2, with D possibly matching TRBD1 (5 bases). The clonotype comes from a female donor with breast cancer. Some clones in this sample may be carry-over from other donors' samples. The CDR3 protein is CASSLPGVGYGYTF. The CDR3 DNA reads TGTGCCAGCAGTTTACCGGGGGTGGGGTATGGCTACACCTTC.